A single sample gave rise to the 29 T cell receptor beta chains below, sequenced in a study of identical twins. One entry per CDR3 protein, called by TCRdb with MiXCR from the 5' RACE reads. The data contain approximately 490,000 distinct CDR3 sequences, more than 20% of them singletons. These data were likewise used in another study, on yellow fever vaccine responses in identical twins.

The sequencing input was CD4+ T cells sorted from blood. Receptor source: a woman aged 18 to 35 in good health.

The sample holds many counts of this clonotype. The chain is built from TRBV7-9 and TRBJ1-5; the match to TRBD1 covers 7 bases. The CDR3 length is 12 residues. Germline V lookup: CDR1 SEHNR, CDR2 FQNEAQ (reference sequence). V was clipped by 4 bases and J by 8 bases; unmatched bases: 2. The CDR3: CASSSDREPQHF. The CDR3 coding sequence is TGTGCCAGCAGCTCTGACAGGGAGCCCCAGCATTTT.

The chain joins TRBV11-3 to TRBJ2-1; perhaps TRBD2 as D (5 bases). V was pared by 5 bases and J by 2 bases, with 13 bases between. The CDR3 is made up of 15 amino acids. Germline V CDR1 and CDR2: SGHNT, YENEEA. This CDR3 reads CASSPSSNPYNEQFF. CDR3 in DNA: TGTGCCAGCAGCCCTTCTAGCAATCCCTACAATGAGCAGTTCTTC. Full variable domain (missing parts from reference TRBV11-3 and TRBJ2-1): EAGVVQSPRYKIIEKKQPVAFWCNPISGHNTLYWYLQNLGQGPELLIRYENEEAVDDSQLPKDRFSAERLKGVDSTLKIQPAELGDSAVYLCASSPSSNPYNEQFFGPGTRLTVL.

This clonotype was seen more than once but under ten times. V usage is TRBV29-1 and J usage is TRBJ2-3; D is undetermined. The V end was cut by 7 bases, the J end by 3 bases, with 11 bases between. Germline V gene sequence: CDR1 SQVTM, CDR2 ANQGSEA. The CDR3 contains 12 residues. The CDR3 reads CSAHPSTDTQYF. The CDR3 DNA follows: TGCAGCGCTCACCCAAGTACAGATACGCAGTATTTT.

This clonotype was counted a few times. V is TRBV2 and J is TRBJ2-3; 9 bases map to TRBD1. The V and J ends lost 4 bases and 3 bases, in that order; junction bases with no gene match: 5. The germline CDR1 and CDR2 sequences are SNHLY and FYNNEI. The CDR3 has 15 amino acids. The CDR3 reads CASSVDRGITDTQYF. The CDR3 coding sequence is TGTGCCAGCAGTGTAGACAGGGGGATTACAGATACGCAGTATTTT.

This clonotype was counted only a few times. The chain joins TRBV15 to TRBJ2-3; D call uncertain. This CDR3 has 12 residues. CDR1 and CDR2 (germline): LNHNV, YYDKDF (reference sequence). Trimming shortened V by 5 bases and J by 2 bases, and 5 bases separated the two germline ends. The CDR3 is CATSLSTDTQYF. The DNA of the CDR3 is TGTGCCACCAGCTTGTCCACAGATACGCAGTATTTT.

This clonotype was observed a few times. The chain links TRBV12-3 or TRBV12-4 to TRBJ1-4; 7 bases are a match to TRBD1. This CDR3 comprises 16 residues. The trim removed 4 bases at V and 4 bases at J, leaving 9 bases unmatched. The DNA of the CDR3 is TGTGCCAGCAGTTCCCAATTTGACAGGGATAATGAAAAACTGTTTTTT. This translates into CASSSQFDRDNEKLFF.

This chain uses TRBV5-1 with TRBJ1-1; no reliable D call. V lost 5 bases to trimming and J lost 3 bases, with 17 bases between them. CDR1 and CDR2 (germline): SGHRS, YFSETQ. The CDR3 runs 15 residues. The CDR3 here is CASSLTLGRYTEAFF. CDR3 DNA: TGCGCCAGCAGTTTAACCCTCGGACGTTACACTGAAGCTTTCTTT.

The rearrangement uses TRBV9 and TRBJ2-1; 9 nucleotides line up with TRBD2. The V gene's germline CDR1 is SGDLS and CDR2 YYNGEE. The V and J ends lost 4 bases and 7 bases, in that order; junction bases with no gene match: 9. This CDR3 comprises 15 residues. The CDR3 DNA follows: TGTGCCAGCAGCATCCCCGGGACTAGCAATAATGAGCAGTTCTTC. It is translated as CASSIPGTSNNEQFF.

The V call is TRBV2, the J call TRBJ2-2; no firm D call. This CDR3 region has 10 residues. V was trimmed by 5 bases and J by 7 bases, leaving 2 bases between them. The germline CDR1 and CDR2 sequences are SNHLY and FYNNEI. In DNA form, the CDR3 reads TGTGCCAGCAGTCACGGGGAGCTGTTTTTT. Its protein product is CASSHGELFF. Combining the CDR3 with reference TRBV2 and TRBJ2-2 gives the whole variable domain EPEVTQTPSHQVTQMGQEVILRCVPISNHLYFYWYRQILGQKVEFLVSFYNNEISEKSEIFDDQFSVERPDGSNFTLKIRSTKLEDSAMYFCASSHGELFFGEGSRLTVL.

This clonotype occurred a few times. The J gene is TRBJ1-2, the V gene TRBV12-3 or TRBV12-4; 8 nucleotides line up with TRBD1. The J segment lost 14 bases and the V segment lost 6 bases, leaving 8 bases of the junction unmatched. The CDR3 length is 11 residues. The CDR3 DNA reads as TGTGCCAGCAGCCTAGCACAGGGGGTAACCTTC. Protein sequence: CASSLAQGVTF.

This sequence joins TRBV10-2 and TRBJ2-5; 11 positions match TRBD2. The length of the CDR3 is 17 residues. Germline V gives CDR1 WSHSY, CDR2 SAAADI. V dropped 0 bases and J dropped 2; count of bases not matched to a gene: 5. This CDR3 is CASSESAVAGGQETQYF. The CDR3 nucleotides are TGCGCCAGCAGTGAGTCCGCGGTAGCGGGGGGGCAAGAGACCCAGTACTTC.

This clonotype was detected a few times. The chain carries TRBV20-1 and TRBJ2-7; 9 nucleotides agree with TRBD1. From germline, CDR1 is DFQATT and CDR2 SNEGSKA (reference sequence). This CDR3 contains 11 residues. Trimming took 6 bases from V and 5 from J; bases not matched to a gene: 2. CDR3: CSAGTGNEQYF. CDR3 nucleotide sequence: TGCAGTGCCGGGACAGGGAACGAGCAGTACTTC.

The gene calls are TRBV20-1 and TRBJ1-2; the D is unclear. Germline CDR1 DFQATT, CDR2 SNEGSKA (reference sequence). V was cut by 3 bases and J by 4 bases, with 9 bases left in between. The CDR3 length is 12 residues. DNA for the CDR3: TGCAGTGCTAGCCTACTTAGCTATGGCTACACCTTC. It is translated as CSASLLSYGYTF.

The rearrangement joins TRBV28 to TRBJ1-2, with D perhaps TRBD1 (5 bases). The germline CDR1 and CDR2 sequences are MDHEN and SYDVKM. The CDR3 sequence is 14 residues long. V shed 3 bases and J shed 8 bases, with 16 bases lying between them. As DNA, the CDR3 is TGTGCCAGCAGTTTTGGGGCGGAGACGGGGGGCTACACCTTC. It is translated as CASSFGAETGGYTF.

The chain links TRBV28 to TRBJ2-5; 7 bases line up with TRBD2. The CDR3 extends over 13 amino acids. V lost 6 bases, J lost 5 bases, and 6 bases stayed unmatched. Germline CDR1 MDHEN, CDR2 SYDVKM. In nucleotides, the CDR3 is TGTGCCAGCAGAACGAGCGGGGTTGAGACCCAGTACTTC. Protein: CASRTSGVETQYF.

This clonotype was detected only a few times. The chain has TRBV9 and TRBJ2-5; a possible D gene is TRBD2 (6 bases). Germline V CDR1 and CDR2: SGDLS, YYNGEE. With 5 bases removed from V and 2 bases from J, the gap between germline ends came to 16 bases. The CDR3 is 15 amino acids. CDR3 sequence: CASSAGGLAQETQYF. CDR3 nucleotide sequence: TGTGCCAGCAGTGCTGGGGGACTCGCGCAAGAGACCCAGTACTTC.

This clonotype has just a few counts. The rearrangement links TRBV12-3 or TRBV12-4 to TRBJ2-3, with 9 bases that match TRBD1. J lost 6 bases, V lost 2 bases, and 9 bases had no gene match. The CDR3 is 16 residues long. CDR3 sequence: CASSLLTGGGGDTQYF. The CDR3 nucleotides are TGTGCCAGCAGTTTACTCACAGGGGGCGGAGGTGATACGCAGTATTTT.

The chain carries TRBV20-1 and TRBJ2-7; 9 nucleotides line up with TRBD1. The V and J ends lost 1 base and 1 base, in that order; junction bases with no gene match: 11. Germline CDR1 reads DFQATT; CDR2 reads SNEGSKA (reference sequence). This CDR3 has 17 amino acids. The CDR3 region is CSARGPSNRGPSYEQYF. The CDR3 DNA follows: TGCAGTGCTAGAGGCCCTTCGAACAGGGGGCCGTCCTACGAGCAGTACTTC.

This rearrangement joins TRBV6-2 or TRBV6-3 to TRBJ2-2, with D tentatively TRBD1 (7 bases). The length of the CDR3 is 15 residues. The ends were cut back, 4 bases at V and 4 bases at J, with 13 bases in the middle. CDR1 and CDR2 from the germline V gene are MNHEY and SVGEGT. The DNA of the CDR3 is TGTGCCAGCAGTTCCGGGACAGCGGGCACCGGGGAGCTGTTTTTT. Residues: CASSSGTAGTGELFF.

The gene calls are TRBV5-1 and TRBJ2-1; perhaps TRBD2 as D (6 bases). The CDR3 loop spans 16 amino acids. Trimming shortened V by 0 bases and J by 6 bases, and 16 bases separated the two germline ends. Germline V gene data show CDR1 as SGHRS and CDR2 as YFSETQ. CDR3 sequence: CASSLAPSWRANEQFF. The CDR3 nucleotides read TGCGCCAGCAGCTTGGCACCATCTTGGAGGGCCAATGAGCAGTTCTTC.

The V call is TRBV12-3 or TRBV12-4, the J call TRBJ2-3; D may match TRBD1 or TRBD2 (6 bases each). The CDR3 spans 15 residues. V lost 5 bases to trimming and J lost 2 bases, with 14 bases between them. CDR3 sequence reads: CASSPRDTYTDTQYF. The CDR3 DNA reads TGTGCCAGCAGTCCGCGGGACACCTACACAGATACGCAGTATTTT.

A few counts support this clonotype. The chain is built from TRBV5-8 and TRBJ1-1; 11 nucleotides align to TRBD1. The CDR3 has 15 residues. Germline V gives CDR1 SGHTS, CDR2 YDEGEE. V shed 0 bases and J 4 bases; nucleotides not matched to a gene: 2. The CDR3 region has the DNA TGTGCCAGCAGCTTGGCCGGGACAGGGGGCACTGAAGCTTTCTTT. This encodes CASSLAGTGGTEAFF. Filled out from reference TRBV5-8 and TRBJ1-1, the complete variable domain reads EAGVTQSPTHLIKTRGQQATLRCSPISGHTSVYWYQQALGLGLQFLLWYDEGEERNRGNFPPRFSGRQFPNYSSELNVNALELEDSALYLCASSLAGTGGTEAFFGQGTRLTVV.

V usage is TRBV29-1 and J usage is TRBJ1-6; 8 bases line up with TRBD1. Unmatched junction bases numbered 5, after V lost 5 bases and J lost 5 bases. This CDR3 is 14 amino acids long. The germline CDR1 and CDR2 sequences are SQVTM and ANQGSEA. CDR3 sequence (DNA): TGCAGCGTTACGGCCAGGGGGCATAATTCACCCCTCCACTTT. Translating it yields CSVTARGHNSPLHF.

The chain carries TRBV19 and TRBJ2-2, with D unresolved. Germline lookup yields CDR1 LNHDA and CDR2 SQIVND (reference sequence). The CDR3 runs 15 residues. The ends were cut back, 11 bases at V and 1 base at J, with 17 bases in the middle. CDR3 region: CASGRIDRNTGELFF. CDR3 nucleotides: TGTGCCTCAGGCCGGATTGACCGGAACACCGGGGAGCTGTTTTTT. Looking up the rest from reference TRBV19 and TRBJ2-2 gives the full variable domain: DGGITQSPKYLFRKEGQNVTLSCEQNLNHDAMYWYRQDPGQGLRLIYYSQIVNDFQKGDIAEGYSVSREKKESFPLTVTSAQKNPTAFYLCASGRIDRNTGELFFGEGSRLTVL.

This clonotype appeared a single time. V and J are TRBV6-1 and TRBJ2-7; D is possibly TRBD1 (7 bases). The CDR3 extends over 17 amino acids. The V gene lost 11 bases and the J gene lost 0 bases, with 26 bases spanning the gap. Germline CDR1 reads MNHNS; CDR2 reads SASEGT. The CDR3 spells CAAGGGQATSSSYEQYF. The CDR3 region has the DNA TGTGCCGCAGGGGGAGGACAGGCTACCTCAAGCTCCTACGAGCAGTACTTC.

This clonotype has only a few counts. This sequence joins TRBV24-1 and TRBJ2-5; D might be TRBD1 or TRBD2, each matching 6 bases. The CDR3 totals 13 residues. Trimming shortened V by 6 bases and J by 4 bases, and 11 bases separated the two germline ends. Germline V gene data show CDR1 as KGHDR and CDR2 as SFDVKD. In nucleotides, the CDR3 is TGTGCCACCAGTCCGGGGGCTAGAGAGACCCAGTACTTC. Its protein is CATSPGARETQYF.

This clonotype turned up a few times. V is TRBV7-9 and J is TRBJ2-2, with 7 bases aligning to TRBD2. Germline CDR1 and CDR2: SEHNR and FQNEAQ (reference sequence). The CDR3 contains 17 residues. After removal of 0 bases from V and 5 bases from J, the junction contained 9 bases not matched to a gene. The CDR3 loop reads CASSLASGGLRTGELFF. The CDR3 nucleotides read TGTGCCAGCAGCTTAGCATCGGGGGGATTACGAACCGGGGAGCTGTTTTTT.

J is TRBJ2-5 and V is TRBV20-1; D is unresolved. The CDR3 totals 13 residues. Trimming shortened V by 6 bases and J by 2 bases, and 13 bases separated the two germline ends. CDR1 DFQATT and CDR2 SNEGSKA come from the germline V gene (reference sequence). In DNA, the CDR3 is TGCAGTGCCCCCCCTAGGGAACAAGAGACCCAGTACTTC. Encoded protein: CSAPPREQETQYF.

The V call is TRBV20-1, the J call TRBJ1-1, with no clear D. CDR1 is DFQATT, CDR2 SNEGSKA, per germline (reference sequence). This CDR3 comprises 13 residues. Trimming shortened V by 3 bases and J by 4 bases, and 12 bases separated the two germline ends. The CDR3 loop is CSASGQALTEAFF. The CDR3, as DNA: TGCAGTGCTAGTGGGCAAGCGCTCACTGAAGCTTTCTTT.